This paragraph covers one T cell receptor beta chain sequence. Its antigen is still unknown. The V gene's germline CDR1 is KGHSH and CDR2 LQKENI. The ends lost 2 bases at V and 5 bases at J; junction bases unmatched: 11. CDR3 size: 17 residues. The sample belongs to a study of beta chain features in type 1 diabetes. Notes on the study in general: A cDNA-based sequencing approach could over-represent cells with high TCR expression. People with Type 1 diabetes carried modestly yet significantly shorter TCRB CDR3s in all four CD4+ subsets.

About 100 mL of blood, on average, came from one heparinised draw per donor. Investigators reverse transcribed all isolated RNA, so they sequenced expressed TCRB transcripts. Measured with immunoSEQ multiplex PCR; TCRdb has only the in-frame clones, and not every one. This sample has hundreds of thousands of clones, with roughly 13% found just once. This sequence was found in a man aged 30-40 years in good health. V and J are TRBV18 and TRBJ1-2, with 10 nucleotides matching TRBD1. Sequencing was done on a sample of naive CD4+ T cells from blood. The CDR3 spells CASSPGQGGSYGYGYTF. In nucleotides, the CDR3 is TGTGCCAGCTCACCAGGACAGGGGGGCTCCTACGGGTATGGCTACACCTTC. Complete variable domain (other parts from reference TRBV18 and TRBJ1-2): NAGVMQNPRHLVRRRGQEARLRCSPMKGHSHVYWYRQLPEEGLKFMVYLQKENIIDESGMPKERFSAEFPKEGPSILRIQQVVRGDSAAYFCASSPGQGGSYGYGYTFGSGTRLTVV.